The rows below give T cell receptor beta chains drawn from one sample of a study of memory CD4+ T cells and cytomegalovirus serostatus. Here immunoSEQ multiplex PCR was the method, and the copy in TCRdb shows in-frame clones only, minus some. The data contain under 50,000 clones, roughly three quarters of them singletons. Sequenced input: memory CD4+ T cells from blood. These receptors were collected from an adult in good health and CMV-seronegative. Both conserved end residues are trimmed from each CDR3.

v_gene: TRBV28; CDR3aa: AYGGAEETQY
v_gene: TRBV6-5; CDR3aa: ASRSIRVSVIEAF
v_gene: TRBV9; CDR3aa: ASSLQGVTGELF
v_gene: TRBV30; CDR3aa: AYLTGLSYNSPLH
v_gene: TRBV7-2; CDR3aa: ASSPGRGHSPLH
v_gene: TRBV6-5; CDR3aa: ASSLTGAVVTEAF
v_gene: TRBV10-3; CDR3aa: AISPGTGGFSNQPQH
v_gene: TRBV21-1; CDR3aa: ASSKPAALNTEAF
v_gene: TRBV28; CDR3aa: ASRGRMGEQPQH
v_gene: TRBV28; CDR3aa: ASIPERRISGNTIY
v_gene: TRBV28; CDR3aa: ASSSGPYEQY
v_gene: TRBV10-3; CDR3aa: AISPGQGIQAF
v_gene: TRBV6-6; CDR3aa: ASSHPQGRSTEAF
v_gene: TRBV19; CDR3aa: ASSIAQGAVNTEAF
v_gene: TRBV2; CDR3aa: ASGTNLATNEKLF
v_gene: TRBV18; CDR3aa: ASSRGQAEKLF
v_gene: TRBV4-3; CDR3aa: ASSQDRGAAGGEKLF
v_gene: TRBV2; CDR3aa: ASSPPEGALF
v_gene: TRBV29-1; CDR3aa: SARRGNGYT
v_gene: TRBV5-5; CDR3aa: ASSLGRVQETQY
v_gene: TRBV5-5; CDR3aa: ASSLEGATGTQY
v_gene: TRBV6-1; CDR3aa: ASTQSRTGPPAF
v_gene: TRBV6-5; CDR3aa: ASSLGERETQY
v_gene: TRBV5-1; CDR3aa: ASRGGLPQETQY
v_gene: TRBV28; CDR3aa: ASSSTGLH
v_gene: TRBV28; CDR3aa: ASRLTGTGLPWT
v_gene: TRBV6-5; CDR3aa: ASRPIGDTEAF
v_gene: TRBV28; CDR3aa: ASSYSNSYEQY
v_gene: TRBV6-1; CDR3aa: ASSDSGGYGEKLF
v_gene: TRBV6-1; CDR3aa: ASSEAATAWVNEQF
v_gene: TRBV4-3; CDR3aa: ASSQVPRDRYSGANVLT
v_gene: TRBV7-2; CDR3aa: ASSLEGGTGNTIY
v_gene: TRBV5-4; CDR3aa: ASSLMGDRGSNYGYT
v_gene: TRBV6-5; CDR3aa: ASSYGDREETYEQY
v_gene: TRBV6-1; CDR3aa: ASSEAGSGLKTQY
v_gene: TRBV6-6; CDR3aa: ASSYGAGGQETQY
v_gene: TRBV27; CDR3aa: ASTTFRTGGAGEQF
v_gene: TRBV7-2; CDR3aa: ASSLADRGKQPQH
v_gene: TRBV7-2; CDR3aa: ASSLGGQGAGDTQY
v_gene: TRBV28; CDR3aa: ASKFLGGGNTIY
v_gene: TRBV5-1; CDR3aa: ASSEQGDGGYT
v_gene: TRBV29-1; CDR3aa: SVGGGTSLTDTQY
v_gene: TRBV7-8; CDR3aa: ASSQDRRAGGYT
v_gene: TRBV19; CDR3aa: ACHREGWGQY
v_gene: TRBV5-6; CDR3aa: ASSFGTGNTGELF
v_gene: TRBV15; CDR3aa: ATSRDITGTDEKLF
v_gene: TRBV7-9; CDR3aa: ASSLDSGLGLGNQPQH
v_gene: TRBV30; CDR3aa: AWKKGGANYGYT
v_gene: TRBV18; CDR3aa: ASSPPGPSGSYEQY
v_gene: TRBV11-3; CDR3aa: ASSRGQNTDTQY
v_gene: TRBV6-5; CDR3aa: ASRNRGNTGELF